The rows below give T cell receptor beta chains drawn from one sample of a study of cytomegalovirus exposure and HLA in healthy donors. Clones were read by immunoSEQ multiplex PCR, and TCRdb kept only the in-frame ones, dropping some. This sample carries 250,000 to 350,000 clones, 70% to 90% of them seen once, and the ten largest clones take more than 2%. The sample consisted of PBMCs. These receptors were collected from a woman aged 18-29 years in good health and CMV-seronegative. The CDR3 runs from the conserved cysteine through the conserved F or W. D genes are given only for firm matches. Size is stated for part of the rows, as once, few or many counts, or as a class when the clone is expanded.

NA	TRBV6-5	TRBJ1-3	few	TGTGCCAGCAGTTACTCACCAGGGGTTGGAAACACCATATATTTT	CASSYSPGVGNTIYF
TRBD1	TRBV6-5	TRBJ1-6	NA	TGTGCCAGCAGTCACCAGACAGGGGACAATTCACCCCTCCACTTT	CASSHQTGDNSPLHF
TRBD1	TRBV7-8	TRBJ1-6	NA	TGTGCCAGCAGCTTAGCAGGACAGGGTTTAAGTTCACCCCTCCACTTT	CASSLAGQGLSSPLHF
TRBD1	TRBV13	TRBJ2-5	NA	TGTGCCAGCAGCTCCGACAGGGGATGGGTGGAGACCCAGTACTTC	CASSSDRGWVETQYF
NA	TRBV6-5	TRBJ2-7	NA	TGTGCGAGCGCAGGGGCCCTTGGGAACGAGCAGTACTTC	CASAGALGNEQYF
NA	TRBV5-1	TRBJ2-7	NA	TGCGCCAGCAGCCCGGGATGCGAGCAGTACTTC	CASSPGCEQYF
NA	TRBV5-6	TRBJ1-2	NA	TGTGCCAGCATGATCGGGGGGACCACTAACTATGGCTACACCTTC	CASMIGGTTNYGYTF
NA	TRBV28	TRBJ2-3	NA	TGTGCCAGCAGTGGTGCCTCGGGTACAGATACGCAGTATTTT	CASSGASGTDTQYF
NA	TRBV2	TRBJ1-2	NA	TGTGCCAGCAGTTACAGTGGGTCTGGCTACACCTTC	CASSYSGSGYTF
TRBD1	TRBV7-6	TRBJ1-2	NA	TGTGCCAGCAGTCCGGGGACAGGGTTGTATGGCTACACCTTC	CASSPGTGLYGYTF
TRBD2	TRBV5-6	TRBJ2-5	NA	TGTGCCAGCAGCTTGATGGGCGGGGGGGCTCAAGAGACCCAGTACTTC	CASSLMGGGAQETQYF
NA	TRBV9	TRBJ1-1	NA	TGTGCCAGCAGACGGACAGAAAACACTGAAGCTTTCTTT	CASRRTENTEAFF
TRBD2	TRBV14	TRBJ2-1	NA	TGTGCCAGCAGCCCTAGGGAAGGGCTAGCGGGGGGTGAACTGGGCTTCCACAATGAGCAGTTCTTC	CASSPREGLAGGELGFHNEQFF
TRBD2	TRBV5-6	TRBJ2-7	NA	TGTGCCAGCAGCCTTAGCGGGGGGGCCTACGAGCAGTACTTC	CASSLSGGAYEQYF
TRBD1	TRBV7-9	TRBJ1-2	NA	TGTGCCAGCAGCCCCGCGGGACAGTTAGCTAACTATGGCTACACCTTC	CASSPAGQLANYGYTF
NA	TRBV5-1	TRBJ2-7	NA	TGCGCCAGCAGCTTGGCCTCAACAAACTCCTACGAGCAGTACTTC	CASSLASTNSYEQYF
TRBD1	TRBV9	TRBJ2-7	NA	TGTGCCAGCAGCGTAGCAGGGGGCATCTCCTACGAGCAGTACTTC	CASSVAGGISYEQYF
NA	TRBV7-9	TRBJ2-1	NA	TGTGCCAGCAGCTTAGCAGCTAACAATGAGCAGTTCTTC	CASSLAANNEQFF
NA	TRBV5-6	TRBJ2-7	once	TGTGCCAGCAGCAGCCTCCCTTTTCCTGACGAGCAGTACTTC	CASSSLPFPDEQYF
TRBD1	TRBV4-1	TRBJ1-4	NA	TGCGCCAGCAGCCAGGGACAGGGGAGGGAAAAACTGTTTTTT	CASSQGQGREKLFF